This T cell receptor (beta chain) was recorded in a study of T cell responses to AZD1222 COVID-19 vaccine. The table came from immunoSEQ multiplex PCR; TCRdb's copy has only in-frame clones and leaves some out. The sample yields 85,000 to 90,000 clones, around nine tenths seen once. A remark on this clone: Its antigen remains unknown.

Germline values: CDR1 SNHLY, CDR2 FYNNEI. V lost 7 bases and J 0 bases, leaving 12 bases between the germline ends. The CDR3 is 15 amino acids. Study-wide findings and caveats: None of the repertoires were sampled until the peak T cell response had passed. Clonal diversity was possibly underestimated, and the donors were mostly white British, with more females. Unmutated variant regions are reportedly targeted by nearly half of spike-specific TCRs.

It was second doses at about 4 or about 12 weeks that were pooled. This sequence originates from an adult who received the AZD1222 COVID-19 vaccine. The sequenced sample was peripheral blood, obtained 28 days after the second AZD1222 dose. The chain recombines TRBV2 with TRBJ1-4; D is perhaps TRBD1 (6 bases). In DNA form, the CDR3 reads TGTGCCAGCACCGGACAGAGTGCAACTAATGAAAAACTGTTTTTT. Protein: CASTGQSATNEKLFF.